The present TCR beta chain was sequenced within a study of metastatic and nonmetastatic thyroid tumors. Study-level background: Comparative analysis of repertoires was undertaken across blood and tumor or nodule tissue obtained from malignant and benign thyroid patients. Whole-study findings and limits: Malignant thyroid tumors reportedly exceeded benign nodules significantly in TCR beta diversity, with the difference appearing in blood and tumor.

No treatment had been given to any patient before thyroid surgery. Notes on this clone: Its antigen is as yet unknown.

In the authors' methods: To classify distant metastasis in papillary thyroid cancer, a model was built from CDR3 differences across clinicopathological groups. Through MiXCR, TCRdb re-clonotyped the PCR reads. TCRdb's processing, not the authors' own work, is the source of the V and J calls. This sample has about 37,000 clones, with about 14% found just once. Trimming took off 8 bases at V and 8 bases at J, with 18 bases between the two ends. In germline, CDR1 is MNHNS, CDR2 SASEGT. The length of the CDR3 is 13 residues. The V gene is TRBV6-1, the J gene TRBJ1-1; D possibly corresponds to TRBD1 (6 bases). The clonotype comes from a female donor with papillary thyroid cancer or a benign thyroid nodule (not recorded which). Some clones in this sample may be carry-over from other donors' samples. Sequenced input: blood. In DNA form, the CDR3 reads TGTGCCAGCCGGGAAACCTACGGGACAGAAGCTTTCTTT. This encodes CASRETYGTEAFF.